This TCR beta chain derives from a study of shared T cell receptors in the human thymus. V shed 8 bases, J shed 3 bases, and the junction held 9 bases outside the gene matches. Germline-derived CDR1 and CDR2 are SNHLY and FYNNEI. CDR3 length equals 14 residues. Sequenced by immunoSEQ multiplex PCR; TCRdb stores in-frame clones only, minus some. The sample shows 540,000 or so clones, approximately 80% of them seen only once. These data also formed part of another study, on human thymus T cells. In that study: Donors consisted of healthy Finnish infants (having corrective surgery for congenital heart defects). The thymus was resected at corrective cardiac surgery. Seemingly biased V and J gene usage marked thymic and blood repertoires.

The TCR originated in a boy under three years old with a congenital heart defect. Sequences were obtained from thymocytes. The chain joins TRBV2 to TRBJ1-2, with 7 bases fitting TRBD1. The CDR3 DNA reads TGTGCCAGCCTCCCCGACAGGGATGACTATGGCTACACCTTC. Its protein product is CASLPDRDDYGYTF.